This T cell receptor beta chain derives from a study of cytomegalovirus exposure and HLA in healthy donors. As to this clone: Its target is not known.

Donors were drawn from the approximately 120-subject validation cohort, separate from the roughly 610-subject first cohort. The CDR3 contains 11 residues. The V and J ends lost 6 bases and 7 bases respectively, with 9 bases between them. Germline lookup yields CDR1 MNHEY and CDR2 SMNVEV (reference sequence). Findings and caveats of the study: A few of the chains that were CMV-associated were confirmed in vitro to be specific for CMV antigens. Cytomegalovirus-associated status was assigned to 150 or so TCR beta chains.

Sequenced by immunoSEQ multiplex PCR; TCRdb stores in-frame clones only, minus some. The table includes roughly 180,000 clones, roughly nine tenths detected once. The sequence was collected from a man under 40 in good health and CMV-seropositive. The specimen sequenced was PBMCs. The chain has TRBV27 and TRBJ1-2; D may be TRBD1 (5 bases). The chain's CDR3 is CASRGGVGYTF. The CDR3 coding sequence is TGTGCCAGCAGAGGAGGGGTTGGCTACACCTTC.